One and the same sample provided the 17 T cell receptor beta chains below, sequenced in a study of identical twins. TCRdb redid the calling of the 5' RACE reads with MiXCR, one entry per CDR3 protein. This table holds 640,000 or so distinct CDR3 sequences, approximately 6% found once. Sequenced input: naive T cells sorted from blood. Receptor source: a young man in good health.

The CDR3 DNA reads TGTGCCAGCAGTTACGTAGCGGGAGCCTATGGCTACACCTTC. Its translation is CASSYVAGAYGYTF. This rearrangement joins TRBV6-5 to TRBJ1-2, with no clear D. This CDR3 is built from 14 residues. Germline lookup yields CDR1 MNHEY and CDR2 SVGAGI. The V gene lost 2 bases and the J gene lost 4 bases, with 11 bases spanning the gap.

This clonotype was seen repeatedly, ten times or more. The V call is TRBV6-2 or TRBV6-3, the J call TRBJ2-5; 9 nucleotides line up with TRBD2. The CDR3 runs 17 residues. The V segment lost 0 bases and the J segment 5 bases; nucleotides outside the gene matches: 10. Germline V gene data show CDR1 as MNHEY and CDR2 as SVGEGT. The DNA for the CDR3 is TGTGCCAGCAGTTACTCGAAGGTAGCGGGAGATTCGGAGACCCAGTACTTC. Protein sequence: CASSYSKVAGDSETQYF.

The chain uses TRBV12-3 or TRBV12-4 and TRBJ1-2; TRBD1 matches 8 bases. The CDR3 extends over 14 amino acids. With V trimmed by 5 bases and J by 4 bases, 6 bases remained unmatched. DNA for the CDR3: TGTGCCAGCAGTCGGACAGGGAAAACCTATGGCTACACCTTC. As protein: CASSRTGKTYGYTF.

A note on this clonotype: A read error may be the cause here, since a much bigger clone is one base away. V gene TRBV5-1 combines with J gene TRBJ2-1; 8 bases fit TRBD1. The V gene's germline CDR1 is SGHRS and CDR2 YFSETQ. There are 12 residues in the CDR3. J was trimmed by 11 bases and V by 5 bases; bases with no gene match: 6. Here the CDR3 reads CASRAGGLKQFF. The CDR3 coding sequence is TGCGCCAGCAGGGCAGGGGGCCTTAAGCAGTTCTTC.

This clonotype was recorded many times. The chain carries TRBV12-3 or TRBV12-4 and TRBJ2-5; TRBD2 is a possible D gene (6 bases). CDR3 length equals 13 residues. V shed 7 bases and J shed 8 bases, with 17 bases lying between them. CDR3 coding DNA: TGTGCCAGCACCCTGGGCGGGGTCAAAACCCAGTACTTC. Residues: CASTLGGVKTQYF.

Remarks on this clonotype: Just one base apart from a much larger clone, this may be a read error. The chain has TRBV7-9 and TRBJ2-1; D not certain. Per germline, CDR1 SEHNR and CDR2 FQNEAQ (reference sequence). With 0 bases removed from V and 11 bases from J, the gap between germline ends came to 11 bases. The length of the CDR3 is 13 residues. As DNA, the CDR3 is TGTGCCAGCAGCTTAGCGCTTGGAGCTCAGCAGTTCTTC. Encoded protein: CASSLALGAQQFF.

This clonotype was recorded at least ten times. V and J are TRBV12-3 or TRBV12-4 and TRBJ2-2, with no clear D. The length of the CDR3 is 17 residues. The V gene lost 5 bases and the J gene lost 3 bases, with 19 bases spanning the gap. Written as DNA, the CDR3 is TGTGCCAGCAGTCTGAACGTCGGCTCGATGGACACCGGGGAGCTGTTTTTT. The encoded protein is CASSLNVGSMDTGELFF.

This clonotype was detected a few times. The V gene is TRBV6-1, the J gene TRBJ2-7; 12 bases agree with TRBD2. Germline-derived CDR1 and CDR2 are MNHNS and SASEGT. V dropped 2 bases and J dropped 2; count of bases not matched to a gene: 4. There are 16 residues in the CDR3. The CDR3 protein is CASSELAGGRPYEQYV. CDR3 DNA sequence: TGTGCCAGCAGTGAACTAGCGGGAGGGAGACCCTACGAGCAGTACGTC.

This clonotype occurred many times. The rearrangement links TRBV5-6 to TRBJ2-1, with TRBD1 matching 7 bases. The V gene's germline CDR1 is SGHDT and CDR2 YYEEEE. The trim removed 3 bases at V and 6 bases at J, leaving 21 bases unmatched. This CDR3 is built from 19 residues. The CDR3 is CASSSYVGQSRAIINEQFF. The DNA for the CDR3 is TGTGCCAGCAGCTCCTACGTGGGACAGTCGAGGGCTATAATCAATGAGCAGTTCTTC.

In this sample, this clonotype turned up a few times. The rearrangement links TRBV20-1 to TRBJ1-6; 8 bases agree with TRBD1. CDR3 size: 16 residues. Germline V gene data show CDR1 as DFQATT and CDR2 as SNEGSKA (reference sequence). For the CDR3, the DNA is TGCAGCGGTGACAGGGGTTTCGGTCGTTTGAATTCACCCCTCCACTTT. This sequence encodes CSGDRGFGRLNSPLHF.

This clonotype was counted at least ten times. The J gene is TRBJ1-2, the V gene TRBV27; 8 bases map to TRBD1. CDR1 MNHEY and CDR2 SMNVEV come from the germline V gene (reference sequence). The CDR3 is 13 amino acids. J lost 8 bases, V lost 3 bases, and 5 bases had no gene match. DNA of the CDR3: TGTGCCAGCAGTTTCGGACAGGGTGCCGGCTACACCTTC. Translation gives CASSFGQGAGYTF.

The gene calls are TRBV5-1 and TRBJ2-2, with 9 bases matching TRBD1. The CDR3 totals 15 residues. The V gene's germline CDR1 is SGHRS and CDR2 YFSETQ. V trimming: 5 bases; J trimming: 1 base; junction bases outside the gene matches: 3. CDR3 amino acids: CASRSGQGNTGELFF. For the CDR3, the DNA is TGCGCCAGCAGATCGGGACAGGGGAACACCGGGGAGCTGTTTTTT.

V is TRBV6-1 and J is TRBJ1-5, with D uncertain. This CDR3 region has 13 residues. In germline, CDR1 is MNHNS, CDR2 SASEGT. Trimming removed 8 bases at V and 4 bases at J, with 12 bases between. CDR3 sequence: CASRPSPNQPQHF. The DNA for the CDR3 is TGTGCCAGCCGACCCTCCCCTAATCAGCCCCAGCATTTT.

This clonotype was picked up many times. The chain couples TRBV18 to TRBJ2-1; 9 nucleotides match TRBD2. The germline CDR1 and CDR2 sequences are KGHSH and LQKENI. The CDR3 runs 15 residues. Trimming removed 5 bases from V and 2 bases from J; junction bases left unmatched: 4. The CDR3 region has the DNA TGTGCCAGCTCAATTAGCGGGAGCGCCTACAATGAGCAGTTCTTC. Residues: CASSISGSAYNEQFF.

This clonotype was found many times. The V call is TRBV29-1, the J call TRBJ2-5; 9 nucleotides match TRBD2. Germline values: CDR1 SQVTM, CDR2 ANQGSEA. The CDR3 length is 13 residues. V lost 7 bases to trimming and J lost 5 bases; unmatched junction nucleotides: 8. The CDR3 DNA follows: TGCAGCGCCTTAGCGGGGGCAGGGGAGACCCAGTACTTC. It encodes CSALAGAGETQYF. Variable domain in full (rest from reference TRBV29-1 and TRBJ2-5): SAVISQKPSRDICQRGTSLTIQCQVDSQVTMMFWYRQQPGQSLTLIATANQGSEATYESGFVIDKFPISRPNLTFSTLTVSNMSPEDSSIYLCSALAGAGETQYFGPGTRLLVL.

This clonotype occurred a few times. DNA of the CDR3: TGTGCCAGCAAAGGACTAGCGGTTCAAGAGACCCAGTACTTC. Translated: CASKGLAVQETQYF. This chain connects TRBV6-2 or TRBV6-3 to TRBJ2-5; 10 bases fit TRBD2. J was trimmed by 2 bases and V by 7 bases; bases with no gene match: 4. This CDR3 is built from 14 residues. Looked up from germline, CDR1 is MNHEY and CDR2 is SVGEGT.

Only a few counts were recorded for this clonotype. The chain combines TRBV12-3 or TRBV12-4 with TRBJ2-7; D possibly matches TRBD1 or TRBD2 (5 bases each). The germline V and J ends were trimmed by 6 bases and 0 bases, with 9 bases remaining between them. CDR3 length: 13 amino acids. In DNA, the CDR3 is TGTGCCAGCAGACGGGACGACTCCTACGAGCAGTACTTC. It encodes CASRRDDSYEQYF.